These T cell receptor beta chains were read from a single sample in a study of blood T cell repertoires in COVID-19. TCRdb's copy holds only in-frame clones and misses some; the assay was immunoSEQ multiplex PCR. The sample shows approximately 190,000 clones, roughly 84% of them seen only once. Sequenced material: peripheral blood. These receptors were obtained from a middle-aged woman who had recovered from COVID-19. The CDR3 runs from the conserved cysteine through the conserved F or W.

>TRBV5-1
CASSTGTASYEQYF
>TRBV28
CASSLTGRAQETQYF
>TRBV5-1
CASSFEQGGSYNEQFF
>TRBV27
CASGPPRGHGTGELFF
>TRBV19
CASSPRTGAPGETQYF
>TRBV12-3/TRBV12-4
CASSQSTDTQYF
>TRBV10-3
CAISDQGGRESQETQYF
>TRBV19
CASSIADSSYEQYF
>TRBV27
CASSFRNGNTIYF
>TRBV6-2/TRBV6-3
CASSTGTGWFGQPQHF
>TRBV7-2
CASSLGLQPGELFF
>TRBV28
CASSRGQGVYTEAFF
>TRBV4-1
CASSQDLPGLAGYEQFF
>TRBV30
CAWSAGLGSYQYF
>TRBV19
CASSTWTEETQYF
>TRBV5-6
CASSGGGGGNEQFF
>TRBV6-2/TRBV6-3
CASRYTGQGETQYF
>TRBV3-1/TRBV3-2
CASSLTSGNTGELFF
>TRBV19
CASRILAGGYTGELFF
>TRBV5-6
CASSLGGISNQPQHF
>TRBV12-3/TRBV12-4
CASSTTSDQPQHF
>TRBV7-6
CASSLSFVIGGIQGMVNTEAFF
>TRBV18
CASSPGGGQDNQPQHF
>TRBV6-6
CASSYRRENYEQYF
>TRBV18
CASSPLRTDTDTQYF
>TRBV18
CASSPPGLAGGPWNEQFF
>TRBV27
CASSLGTENTEAFF
>TRBV4-3
CASSQDGQYGYTF
>TRBV27
CASSSSLDRGKEAFF
>TRBV2
CASSGGHPEPQHF
>TRBV11-1
CASSRTGFSETQYF
>TRBV28
CASSPPGLGFSYNEQFF
>TRBV29-1
CSVTPGGGYEQYF
>TRBV4-3
CASSQVSGQGNNEQFF
>TRBV20-1
CSAPSGYTQYF
>TRBV27
CASSSRTRDEQYF
>TRBV3-1/TRBV3-2
CASSQGTGDLMAGANVLTF
>TRBV19
CASNRGQSNQPQHF
>TRBV7-9
CASSFAQGAGNTIYF
>TRBV4-1
CASSLTGLETQYF
>TRBV14
CASSGHQEAFF
>TRBV13
CASSLKSTGKETQYF
>TRBV28
CASSPGLAGGNESNTGELFF
>TRBV5-1
CASKLQGTGELFF